A selection of T cell receptor beta chains follows, all from one sample in a study of blood T cell repertoires in COVID-19. Assay: immunoSEQ multiplex PCR; the TCRdb copy retains only in-frame clones and omits some. The top ten hold over 1.5% of the sample, which has 300,000 to 400,000 clones, about 85% seen once. Sequencing used PBMCs or T cells enriched from blood (not recorded which). The receptors shown here come from a woman in her thirties who had been exposed to COVID-19. The CDR3 runs from the conserved cysteine through the conserved F or W. The D gene is left open where the match is weak. The size of a clone is reported for some rows only, either as once, few or many, or as a class for expanded clones.

V gene	J gene	D gene	clone size	CDR3 DNA	CDR3 protein
TRBV3-1/TRBV3-2	TRBJ2-5	NA	NA	TGTGCCAGCAGCCAAGAGGGCAGGGGTAGGGAGACCCAGTACTTC	CASSQEGRGRETQYF
TRBV5-5	TRBJ2-7	NA	few	TGTGCCAGCAGCTTGCTTCGGGACAACTACGAGCAGTACTTC	CASSLLRDNYEQYF
TRBV5-1	TRBJ2-3	TRBD2	NA	TGCGCCAGCAGCTCGCGGACTAGCTCAGATACGCAGTATTTT	CASSSRTSSDTQYF
TRBV19	TRBJ1-6	NA	NA	TGTGCCAGTAGTACCCACCGGACACGCATAGACAATTCACCCCTCCACTTT	CASSTHRTRIDNSPLHF
TRBV10-1	TRBJ2-1	NA	NA	TGCGCCAGCAGTGAGTCGATAGGCGGGGGCGAGCAGTTCTTC	CASSESIGGGEQFF
TRBV9	TRBJ1-1	NA	NA	TGTGCCAGCAGCGACTACAGGGACACTGAAGCTTTCTTT	CASSDYRDTEAFF
TRBV12-2	TRBJ1-5	NA	NA	TGTGCAAGTCGCATCCACCAGGGTTTGAGCAATCAGCCCCAGCATTTT	CASRIHQGLSNQPQHF
TRBV20-1	TRBJ1-2	NA	NA	TGCAGTGCTAGCAGGGCAAGTGGCTACACCTTC	CSASRASGYTF
TRBV9	TRBJ1-3	NA	NA	TGTGCCAGCAGCGACGAGACAGTAAGCTCTGGAAACACCATATATTTT	CASSDETVSSGNTIYF
TRBV5-1	TRBJ2-2	NA	NA	TGCGCCAGCCGACGGGAAAACACCGGGGAGCTGTTTTTT	CASRRENTGELFF
TRBV6-1	TRBJ2-7	TRBD2	NA	TGTGCCAGCAGTGTATGGGCTAGCGGGAGTATGACGTACGAGCAGTACTTC	CASSVWASGSMTYEQYF
TRBV5-4	TRBJ1-1	NA	once	TGTGCCAGCACCCGGACGGGGGGGAACACTGAAGCTTTCTTT	CASTRTGGNTEAFF
TRBV5-1	TRBJ1-3	NA	NA	TGCGCCAGCAGCCCAGGGTCCGGAAACACCATATATTTT	CASSPGSGNTIYF
TRBV12-5	TRBJ1-5	TRBD1	NA	TGTGCTAGTGGTTTGGTAACAGGGACAAGGGGGCTCGGCAATCAGCCCCAGCATTTT	CASGLVTGTRGLGNQPQHF
TRBV27	TRBJ1-2	NA	NA	TGTGCCAGCCGGGGGATTTCCTATGGCTACACCTTC	CASRGISYGYTF
TRBV5-6	TRBJ1-4	NA	NA	TGTGCCAGCAGCTTGTACTCACAGGGACATAATGAAAAACTGTTTTTT	CASSLYSQGHNEKLFF
TRBV20-1	TRBJ2-7	TRBD1	NA	TGCAGTGCTAGTGGGCTAACCGGGACAGTCCACGAGCAGTACTTC	CSASGLTGTVHEQYF
TRBV12-3/TRBV12-4	TRBJ2-1	NA	NA	TGTGCCAGCAGTTTCTTTCTCGCGCGAGAGGAGTTCTTC	CASSFFLAREEFF
TRBV12-5	TRBJ2-2	TRBD1	NA	TGTGCTAGTGGTTCGGCGGCCGGACAGGGGACCGGGGAGCTGTTTTTT	CASGSAAGQGTGELFF
TRBV3-1/TRBV3-2	TRBJ1-4	NA	NA	TGTGCCAGCACCCGAATAGCAACTAATGAAAAACTGTTTTTT	CASTRIATNEKLFF
TRBV6-6	TRBJ1-3	TRBD1	NA	TGTGCCAGCAGTCTCGTGACAGGGGTCCACTCTGGAAACACCATATATTTT	CASSLVTGVHSGNTIYF
TRBV7-6	TRBJ2-7	NA	NA	TGTGCCAGCAGCTTAGAAATCGATCGGGGAAGCTACGAGCAGTACTTC	CASSLEIDRGSYEQYF
TRBV10-2	TRBJ2-1	TRBD1	once	TGCGCCAGCAGTGCGGGACAGGGGAGGAATGAGCAGTTCTTC	CASSAGQGRNEQFF
TRBV7-3	TRBJ2-5	NA	few	TGTGCCAGCAGCTTATCTAGCCAAGAGACCCAGTACTTC	CASSLSSQETQYF
TRBV3-1/TRBV3-2	TRBJ1-2	NA	NA	TGTGCCAGCAGGGAATCAGGGGAGAAAAATGGCTACACCTTC	CASRESGEKNGYTF
TRBV7-9	TRBJ2-6	TRBD2	few	TGTGCCAGCAGCCGAGGGGAGGGCAACGTCCTGACTTTC	CASSRGEGNVLTF
TRBV3-1/TRBV3-2	TRBJ2-7	TRBD2	few	TGTGCCAGCAGCCAAGATGGACCGCGGGGGGGCCGCGAGCAGTACTTC	CASSQDGPRGGREQYF
TRBV5-1	TRBJ1-1	NA	NA	TGCGCCAGCAGCTCGGACAGCACTGAAGCTTTCTTT	CASSSDSTEAFF
TRBV19	TRBJ2-1	TRBD2	NA	TGTGCCAGTACCCATAGCGGGGTATACAATGAGCAGTTCTTC	CASTHSGVYNEQFF